This section outlines one T cell receptor (beta chain) sequence together with its context. Antigen: not known. This record comes from a study of T cell responses to AZD1222 COVID-19 vaccine. On the study more broadly: Pooled in the analysis were second doses at about 4 or about 12 weeks.

Assay used: immunoSEQ multiplex PCR; TCRdb lists only in-frame clones, some missing. The sample records around 140,000 clones, roughly 92% being singletons. The CDR3 consists of 18 residues. With 4 bases clipped from V and 1 base from J, the junction kept 16 bases outside the gene matches. Germline CDR1 is SGHRS and CDR2 is YFSETQ. Study-wide findings and caveats: Nearly half of unique spike-specific TCRs reportedly avoided B.1.351 and B.1.1.7 mutated regions. The sample set comprised mostly white British donors with more females, and clonal diversity was possibly underestimated.

Sequenced here: peripheral blood, sampled on day 0 of AZD1222 vaccination. The rearrangement joins TRBV5-1 to TRBJ2-7; TRBD2 aligns across 8 bases. The sequence derives from an adult in good health. CDR3 loop: CASSAGGALADRSYEQYF. The CDR3 coding sequence is TGCGCCAGCAGCGCGGGAGGTGCATTAGCAGACAGGTCCTACGAGCAGTACTTC.